This TCR beta chain is drawn from a study of cytomegalovirus exposure and HLA in healthy donors. PCR primers comprised 60 Vbeta and 13 Jbeta primers. Measured with immunoSEQ multiplex PCR; TCRdb has only the in-frame clones, and not every one. The table has some 91,000 clones, about 89% seen once. Nominally healthy donors provided the samples, though records likely missed some immune exposures. Sequencing input: PBMCs. This receptor was identified in a young man in good health and CMV-seropositive.

The CDR3 sequence: CASSRDWVGNQPQHF. CDR3 sequence (DNA): TGTGCCAGCAGTCGTGACTGGGTAGGCAATCAGCCCCAGCATTTT. The rearrangement uses TRBV27 and TRBJ1-5; D remains ambiguous. CDR3 size: 15 residues. Germline values: CDR1 MNHEY, CDR2 SMNVEV (reference sequence). The germline V and J ends were trimmed by 5 bases and 2 bases, with 13 bases remaining between them.